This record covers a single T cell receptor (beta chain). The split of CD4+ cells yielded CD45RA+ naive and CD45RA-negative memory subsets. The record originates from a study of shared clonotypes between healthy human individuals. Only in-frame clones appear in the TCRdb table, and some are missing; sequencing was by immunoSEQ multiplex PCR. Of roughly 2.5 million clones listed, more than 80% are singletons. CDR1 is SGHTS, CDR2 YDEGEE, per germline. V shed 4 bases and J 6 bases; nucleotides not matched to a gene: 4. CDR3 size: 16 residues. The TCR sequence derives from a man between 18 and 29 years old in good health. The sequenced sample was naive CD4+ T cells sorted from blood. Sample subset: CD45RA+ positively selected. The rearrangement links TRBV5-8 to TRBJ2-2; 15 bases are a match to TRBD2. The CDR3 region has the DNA TGTGCCAGCAGCATGCGGACTAGCGGGGGGGCCGGGGAGCTGTTTTTT. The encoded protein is CASSMRTSGGAGELFF.